This T cell receptor beta chain derives from a study of post-analysis software for immune sequencing data. For the study at large: Included among the disease courses, which were recorded for the cohort, were relapsing-remitting, secondary progressive and progressive-relapsing multiple sclerosis.

Unique molecular identifiers were present in the TCR beta cDNA libraries. TCRdb called the PCR reads again in MiXCR, with one record for every CDR3 protein. The sample yields hundreds of thousands of distinct CDR3 sequences, about 57% seen once. As concerns this clonotype: Its antigen remains unknown.

Losses at the gene ends were 7 bases for V and 2 bases for J; bases not matched to a gene: 12. CDR1 SGHKS and CDR2 YYEKEE come from the germline V gene (reference sequence). CDR3 size: 16 residues. Study-wide results and limits: Among 5 or 6 TRBV segments more frequent in patients than controls were TRBV5-6, TRBV5-1 and TRBV20-1. Versus controls, multiple sclerosis patients showed significantly lower diversity (normalized Chao1).

Sequenced: blood. The receptor was derived from a girl aged 5-17 years with multiple sclerosis. V gene TRBV5-5 combines with J gene TRBJ2-1; 7 bases are a match to TRBD1. CDR3 DNA sequence: TGTGCCAGCTGTTTACCCCCGGGACAGCCCTACAATGAGCAGTTCTTC. Its protein is CASCLPPGQPYNEQFF.